These T cell receptor beta chains were read from a single sample in a study of cytomegalovirus exposure and HLA in healthy donors. Assay: immunoSEQ multiplex PCR; the TCRdb copy retains only in-frame clones and omits some. Of some 84,000 clones listed, around 68% are singletons. The material sequenced was PBMCs. Receptor source: a woman in her 40s in good health and CMV-seropositive. Both conserved end residues are part of each CDR3. A D gene is named only where the DNA matches it firmly. The size field is filled for only some rows; it gives once, few, many or a size class.

cdr3_aa	cdr3_nt	d_call	v_call	j_call	cdr3_length	clone_size
CASSLQTSGTSSYNEQFF	TGTGCCAGCAGTTTACAGACTAGCGGTACGAGCTCCTACAATGAGCAGTTCTTC	TRBD2	TRBV27	TRBJ2-1	18	NA
CASSPTMRPGEAFF	TGTGCCAGCTCACCAACGATGAGGCCCGGCGAAGCTTTCTTT	NA	TRBV18	TRBJ1-1	14	NA
CASSQRQDSYNEQFF	TGTGCCAGCAGCCAGAGACAGGATTCCTACAATGAGCAGTTCTTC	NA	TRBV14	TRBJ2-1	15	NA
CASSAARVTGELFF	TGTGCCAGCAGCGCGGCGCGGGTCACCGGGGAGCTGTTTTTT	NA	TRBV9	TRBJ2-2	14	NA
CASSPSGATNEKLFF	TGTGCCAGCAGTCCCAGCGGAGCAACTAATGAAAAACTGTTTTTT	NA	TRBV28	TRBJ1-4	15	NA
CASSEFRGSNQPQHF	TGTGCCAGCAGTGAATTTAGGGGTAGCAATCAGCCCCAGCATTTT	NA	TRBV6-1	TRBJ1-5	15	NA
CASSQGSARDSYEQYF	TGTGCCAGCAGCCAAGGGTCTGCGAGAGACTCCTACGAGCAGTACTTC	NA	TRBV4-2	TRBJ2-7	16	NA
CASSSPAGPQGDEQYF	TGTGCCAGCAGTTCCCCGGCCGGGCCTCAGGGGGACGAGCAGTACTTC	TRBD1	TRBV6-5	TRBJ2-7	16	NA
CASSQVAREGTDTQYF	TGCGCCAGCAGCCAAGTCGCGCGGGAGGGCACAGATACGCAGTATTTT	TRBD2	TRBV4-1	TRBJ2-3	16	NA
CASSEQGGEKLFF	TGTGCCAGCAGTGAACAGGGTGGTGAAAAACTGTTTTTT	NA	TRBV6-4	TRBJ1-4	13	few
CASSLGGGNVNEQFF	TGTGCCAGCAGCTTAGGAGGGGGCAATGTCAATGAGCAGTTCTTC	TRBD1	TRBV7-9	TRBJ2-1	15	NA
CASSLGQGMHEQYF	TGTGCCAGCAGTTTAGGCCAGGGAATGCACGAGCAGTACTTC	NA	TRBV28	TRBJ2-7	14	NA
CASSGTGRANEQFF	TGTGCCAGCAGCGGGACAGGGAGGGCCAATGAGCAGTTCTTC	TRBD1	TRBV6-5	TRBJ2-1	14	NA
CASSSRRAGGPNEQFF	TGTGCCAGTAGTTCGCGGAGGGCGGGAGGGCCCAATGAGCAGTTCTTC	TRBD2	TRBV19	TRBJ2-1	16	NA
CASSSSSGRAFEQYF	TGTGCCAGCAGTTCCTCTAGCGGGAGGGCATTCGAGCAGTACTTC	TRBD2	TRBV28	TRBJ2-7	15	many
CASSRTGTGAFYEQYF	TGCGCCAGCAGTCGTACCGGGACAGGGGCCTTCTACGAGCAGTACTTC	TRBD1	TRBV5-1	TRBJ2-7	16	NA
CASSATGVAEAFF	TGTGCCAGCAGTGCCACGGGGGTAGCTGAAGCTTTCTTT	NA	TRBV25-1	TRBJ1-1	13	few
CASSLDGSYNEQFF	TGCGCCAGCAGCTTGGACGGGTCATACAATGAGCAGTTCTTC	NA	TRBV5-1	TRBJ2-1	14	NA
CASSQGETQYF	TGTGCCAGCAGCCAGGGGGAGACCCAGTACTTC	NA	TRBV7-6	TRBJ2-5	11	hyperexpanded
CASTPRTEDGYTF	TGTGCCAGCACCCCTCGGACAGAAGATGGCTACACCTTC	NA	TRBV7-2	TRBJ1-2	13	NA
CASSPSGSFTGELFF	TGTGCCAGCAGCCCTAGCGGGAGCTTCACCGGGGAGCTGTTTTTT	TRBD2	TRBV28	TRBJ2-2	15	NA
CASSPWGGLTSGNTIYF	TGCGCCAGCAGTCCATGGGGGGGCTTAACCTCTGGAAACACCATATATTTT	NA	TRBV10-1	TRBJ1-3	17	NA